This passage covers 24 T cell receptor beta chains from one sample sequenced in a study of T cells in Graves' hyperthyroidism and ophthalmopathy. TCR beta CDR3 sequences were amplified from RNA transcripts. Researchers ran a first-round RT-PCR on the TCR CDR3 using the HTBI primer set. Via MiXCR, TCRdb re-called the multiplex PCR reads, giving one row per CDR3 protein. Of roughly 500,000 distinct CDR3 sequences listed, about 43% are singletons. The sample taken for sequencing was peripheral blood or thyroid tissue (not recorded which). The source of these receptors is an adult woman with Graves' disease, either hyperthyroidism or ophthalmopathy (not recorded which).

Concerning this clonotype itself: A read error may explain this, as a much larger clone is one base away. This chain connects TRBV5-4 to TRBJ1-2; possible D gene TRBD1, 6 bases. V was clipped by 7 bases and J by 2 bases, with 18 bases between them. The CDR3 spans 15 residues. From germline, CDR1 is SGHNT and CDR2 YYREEE (reference sequence). CDR3 sequence: CASRKRQAPNYGYTF. As DNA, the CDR3 is TGTGCCAGCCGCAAACGACAGGCCCCGAACTATGGCTACACCTTC.

V is TRBV2 and J is TRBJ1-5; TRBD1 matches at 7 bases. The length of the CDR3 is 14 residues. V dropped 5 bases and J dropped 4; count of bases not matched to a gene: 5. Germline assignment: CDR1 SNHLY and CDR2 FYNNEI. The CDR3 sequence is CASSSDRANQPQHF. The CDR3 DNA is TGTGCCAGCAGTTCCGACAGGGCGAATCAGCCCCAGCATTTT.

The J gene is TRBJ2-5, the V gene TRBV10-2; TRBD1 agrees at 7 bases. Unmatched junction bases numbered 16, after V lost 7 bases and J lost 5 bases. This CDR3 is built from 16 residues. The germline V gene encodes CDR1 WSHSY and CDR2 SAAADI. CDR3 residues: CASTILTATGLETQYF. The CDR3 DNA reads TGCGCCAGCACCATACTAACCGCGACAGGGTTGGAGACCCAGTACTTC.

This rearrangement joins TRBV20-1 to TRBJ1-4; a weak D match, TRBD1 (6 bases). The germline V gene encodes CDR1 DFQATT and CDR2 SNEGSKA (reference sequence). This CDR3 contains 13 residues. V was trimmed by 3 bases and J by 8 bases, leaving 13 bases between them. The CDR3 protein is CSARDSINEKLFF. The CDR3 DNA sequence: TGCAGTGCTAGGGACAGTATAAACGAAAAACTGTTTTTT.

The J gene is TRBJ2-7, the V gene TRBV5-1; the D gene is possibly TRBD2 (5 bases). The germline V gene encodes CDR1 SGHRS and CDR2 YFSETQ. V lost 7 bases to trimming and J lost 6 bases, with 17 bases between them. The length of the CDR3 is 13 residues. CDR3 DNA sequence: TGCGCCAGCGGGAGACGGACTGGATTCGAGCAGTACTTC. Translated, it gives CASGRRTGFEQYF.

At least ten counts were recorded for this clonotype. The chain links TRBV2 to TRBJ2-2, with TRBD2 matching over 11 bases. The CDR3 loop spans 16 amino acids. Germline V gene data show CDR1 as SNHLY and CDR2 as FYNNEI. J was trimmed by 1 base and V by 6 bases; bases with no gene match: 4. The CDR3 reads CASRGGTSGNTGELFF. The DNA of the CDR3 is TGTGCCAGCAGGGGAGGGACTAGCGGGAACACCGGGGAGCTGTTTTTT. The full variable domain, in which reference TRBV2 and TRBJ2-2 provide the parts outside the CDR3, is EPEVTQTPSHQVTQMGQEVILRCVPISNHLYFYWYRQILGQKVEFLVSFYNNEISEKSEIFDDQFSVERPDGSNFTLKIRSTKLEDSAMYFCASRGGTSGNTGELFFGEGSRLTVL.

There are many counts of this clonotype. V is TRBV7-9 and J is TRBJ1-1; no clear D. The CDR3 length is 11 residues. V lost 5 bases, J lost 3 bases, and 4 bases lay in between. Germline V gives CDR1 SEHNR, CDR2 FQNEAQ (reference sequence). The CDR3 bases are TGTGCCAGCAGCCCCGACACTGAAGCTTTCTTT. Translated: CASSPDTEAFF. Based on the CDR3 plus reference TRBV7-9 and TRBJ1-1, the full variable domain is DTGVSQNPRHKITKRGQNVTFRCDPISEHNRLYWYRQTLGQGPEFLTYFQNEAQLEKSRLLSDRFSAERPKGSFSTLEIQRTEQGDSAMYLCASSPDTEAFFGQGTRLTVV.

This clonotype was found a few times. At one end the junction does not follow the germline gene, possibly because of a read error. V and J are TRBV15 and TRBJ2-2; 7 nucleotides match TRBD2. The CDR3 extends over 16 amino acids. Germline CDR1 reads LNHNV; CDR2 reads YYDKDF (reference sequence). The CDR3 is CATSREMAGVINEQFF. The CDR3 bases are TGTGCCACCAGCAGAGAAATGGCGGGAGTAATTAATGAGCAGTTTTTT.

This clonotype showed up many times. The V and J genes are TRBV5-1 and TRBJ1-2, with D perhaps matching TRBD1 (6 bases). Trimming stripped 5 bases from V and 6 bases from J, with 11 bases between. The CDR3 is 12 residues long. Germline V gene sequence: CDR1 SGHRS, CDR2 YFSETQ. The DNA of the CDR3 is TGCGCCAGCAGTATTAACAGGGATGGCTACACCTTC. The encoded protein is CASSINRDGYTF. The full variable domain, its missing parts supplied by reference TRBV5-1 and TRBJ1-2, is KAGVTQTPRYLIKTRGQQVTLSCSPISGHRSVSWYQQTPGQGLQFLFEYFSETQRNKGNFPGRFSGRQFSNSRSEMNVSTLELGDSALYLCASSINRDGYTFGSGTRLTVV.

In its sample, this clonotype was seen many times. The chain recombines TRBV20-1 with TRBJ2-7; TRBD1 aligns across 7 bases. There are 15 residues in the CDR3. After removal of 0 bases from V and 5 bases from J, the junction contained 10 bases not matched to a gene. The germline gives CDR1 DFQATT, CDR2 SNEGSKA (reference sequence). In nucleotides, the CDR3 is TGCAGTGCTAGAGATTATAGGGACAGTGGGCACGAGCAGTACTTC. It codes for CSARDYRDSGHEQYF.

The V call is TRBV7-9, the J call TRBJ2-4, with D possibly matching TRBD1 (6 bases). The CDR3 spans 12 residues. In germline, CDR1 is SEHNR, CDR2 FQNEAQ (reference sequence). Trimming cost V 5 bases and J 11 bases, with 13 bases left between them. CDR3 loop: CASSPQGTLQYF. CDR3 sequence (DNA): TGTGCCAGCAGCCCACAGGGCACCCTTCAGTACTTC.

This clonotype was picked up many times. This rearrangement joins TRBV4-1 to TRBJ1-1, with D maybe TRBD1 (5 bases). Germline CDR1 and CDR2: MGHRA and YSYEKL. This CDR3 contains 17 residues. The germline V and J ends were trimmed by 4 bases and 1 base, with 19 bases remaining between them. CDR3 nucleotides: TGCGCCAGCAGCCCCCCAACTTTGAGACAGAGGAACACTGAAGCTTTCTTT. Translation gives CASSPPTLRQRNTEAFF.

This clonotype appeared many times. The V call is TRBV20-1, the J call TRBJ2-7, with D possibly matching TRBD2 (5 bases). Germline values: CDR1 DFQATT, CDR2 SNEGSKA (reference sequence). The CDR3 loop spans 13 amino acids. V was pared by 6 bases and J by 0 bases, with 12 bases between. CDR3 nucleotide sequence: TGCAGTGCGCTTGGACTCAACTCCTACGAGCAGTACTTC. Amino acid sequence: CSALGLNSYEQYF.

This rearrangement joins TRBV19 to TRBJ2-6, with TRBD1 matching 8 bases. J gave up 0 bases and V 9 bases, and 4 bases lay outside the gene matches. This CDR3 has 15 residues. From germline, CDR1 is LNHDA and CDR2 SQIVND (reference sequence). Written as DNA, the CDR3 is TGTGCCAGCACAGGGGGGTACTCTGGGGCCAACGTCCTGACTTTC. It is translated as CASTGGYSGANVLTF.

The CDR3 sequence is CASSRTGGAGANVLTF. The CDR3, as DNA: TGCGCCAGCAGCCGGACAGGGGGCGCTGGGGCCAACGTCCTGACTTTC. The V gene is TRBV4-1, the J gene TRBJ2-6, with 11 bases fitting TRBD1. The junction had 1 base not matched to a gene; V was cut back by 4 bases and J by 2 bases. CDR3 length: 16 residues. Per the germline V gene, CDR1 is MGHRA and CDR2 is YSYEKL.

The chain carries TRBV7-9 and TRBJ1-2, with D uncertain. CDR3 length: 14 amino acids. Germline CDR1 and CDR2: SEHNR and FQNEAQ (reference sequence). V was clipped by 6 bases and J by 1 base, with 12 bases between them. CDR3 loop: CASSFGVGNYGYTF. The CDR3 nucleotides read TGTGCCAGCAGTTTCGGCGTTGGTAACTATGGCTACACCTTC.

This clonotype was observed many times. The V gene is TRBV10-3, the J gene TRBJ1-6; D remains ambiguous. V gave up 10 bases and J gave up 0 bases, with 7 bases separating them. CDR3 size: 13 residues. Germline lookup yields CDR1 ENHRY and CDR2 SYGVKD. The CDR3: CASASSYNSPLHF. The CDR3 DNA sequence: TGTGCCAGTGCCAGCTCCTATAATTCACCCCTCCACTTT.

Worth noting for this clonotype: This may come from a read error, since a much larger clone is one base off. The gene calls are TRBV5-1 and TRBJ1-1, with unresolved D. The CDR3 sequence is 14 residues long. CDR1 is SGHRS, CDR2 YFSETQ, per germline. The CDR3 DNA reads TGCGCCAGCAGCTTTGGGCGGATGAACACTGGAGCTTTCTTT. This translates into CASSFGRMNTGAFF.

This clonotype has only a few counts. The chain has TRBV19 and TRBJ1-2; a weak D match, TRBD1 (5 bases). V gave up 5 bases and J gave up 8 bases, with 15 bases separating them. This CDR3 is built from 13 residues. The germline V gene encodes CDR1 LNHDA and CDR2 SQIVND (reference sequence). This chain's CDR3 is CASSDWGAGGYTF. In DNA form, the CDR3 reads TGTGCCAGTAGTGACTGGGGCGCAGGAGGCTACACCTTC.

On this clonotype itself: One end of the junction does not line up with germline, which may come from a read error. The CDR3 here is CASSDSLGTQYF. Written as DNA, the CDR3 is TGTGCCAGCAGTGACTCTTTGGGGACCCAGTACTTC. The V call is TRBV4-1, the J call TRBJ2-5; D uncertain. Per germline, CDR1 MGHRA and CDR2 YSYEKL. There are 12 residues in the CDR3.

This clonotype came up once. Here the CDR3 omits its conserved ending phenylalanine or tryptophan, so a read error is the likely source. No DNA is shown, since the ends of the CDR3 on it are uncertain; the CDR3 is the one TCRdb lists. The chain has TRBV20-1 and TRBJ2-5; the DNA was not compared with TRBD2, the D call given in the table. Germline CDR1 DFQATT, CDR2 SNEGSKA (reference sequence). Counting both end residues, the CDR3 totals 11 amino acids. CDR3 in amino acids: CSARGQTSGSL.

This sequence joins TRBV10-3 and TRBJ2-2, with 13 bases matching TRBD2. This CDR3 spans 19 amino acids. The V and J ends lost 3 bases and 6 bases, in that order; junction bases with no gene match: 13. Germline V gene sequence: CDR1 ENHRY, CDR2 SYGVKD. As DNA, the CDR3 is TGTGCCATCAGTGACTTAGGACTAGCGGGAGTTGGCTTAGCCGGGGAGCTGTTTTTT. This encodes CAISDLGLAGVGLAGELFF.

This sequence joins TRBV6-4 and TRBJ1-1, with 8 bases that match TRBD1. Germline values: CDR1 MRHNA, CDR2 SNTAGT. The length of the CDR3 is 14 residues. The V gene end was trimmed by 0 bases and the J gene end by 4 bases; junction bases not matched to a gene: 1. CDR3 amino acids: CASSDSGTGTEAFF. The CDR3, as DNA: TGTGCCAGCAGTGACTCCGGGACAGGCACTGAAGCTTTCTTT.

This rearrangement joins TRBV10-3 to TRBJ2-5, with 15 bases lining up with TRBD2. Germline CDR1 reads ENHRY; CDR2 reads SYGVKD. The length of the CDR3 is 16 residues. V dropped 4 bases and J dropped 5; count of bases not matched to a gene: 5. In nucleotides, the CDR3 is TGTGCCATCAGTGCCGGGACTAGCGGGGGGCGCGAGACCCAGTACTTC. This gives the protein CAISAGTSGGRETQYF.